This is a list of T cell receptor beta chains from one sample in a study of cytomegalovirus exposure and HLA in healthy donors. The repertoire was sequenced with immunoSEQ multiplex PCR; TCRdb's copy has only in-frame clones and lacks some. The table has about 140,000 clones, just under 85% seen once. The sequenced sample consisted of PBMCs. These receptors were obtained from a man aged 25 to 40 in good health and CMV-seropositive. CDR3s include the opening cysteine and the closing phenylalanine or tryptophan. A D gene is named only where the DNA matches it firmly. Some rows mark clone size as missing; the rest say once, few, many or name a class of expanded clone.

J: TRBJ2-1; size: .; V: TRBV6-1; D: TRBD1; DNA: TGTGCCAGCAGTAAACAGGGGAATGAGCAGTTCTTC; CDR3: CASSKQGNEQFF
J: TRBJ1-5; size: few; V: TRBV2; D: .; DNA: TGTGCCAGCAGTGTGCTCGGCGGGGCCGGGGGCAATCAGCCCCAGCATTTT; CDR3: CASSVLGGAGGNQPQHF
J: TRBJ1-5; size: .; V: TRBV9; D: .; DNA: TGTGCCAGCAGCCCCTGGGGGGGAGGTCAGCCCCAGCATTTT; CDR3: CASSPWGGGQPQHF
J: TRBJ2-7; size: .; V: TRBV18; D: TRBD1; DNA: TGTGCCAGCTCAATGCCGGGACAGGGGGCCTACGAGCAGTACTTC; CDR3: CASSMPGQGAYEQYF
J: TRBJ1-2; size: .; V: TRBV28; D: .; DNA: TGTGCCAGCAGTTTAACGGGAAACTCAGCTAACTATGGCTACACCTTC; CDR3: CASSLTGNSANYGYTF
J: TRBJ2-1; size: few; V: TRBV11-3; D: .; DNA: TGTGCCAGCAGCTTAGGGGGGCAGGGAGTCTACAATGAGCAGTTCTTC; CDR3: CASSLGGQGVYNEQFF
J: TRBJ2-2; size: .; V: TRBV7-2; D: .; DNA: TGTGCCAGCAGCCTCCCCTTTCGGGGGGAGCTGTTTTTT; CDR3: CASSLPFRGELFF
J: TRBJ2-7; size: .; V: TRBV6-5; D: .; DNA: TGTGCCAGCAGTTACCTCCGGGGGGCCTCCTACGAGCAGTACTTC; CDR3: CASSYLRGASYEQYF
J: TRBJ2-5; size: .; V: TRBV5-1; D: .; DNA: TGCGCCAGCAGCTTACGGACAGCCCAAGAGACCCAGTACTTC; CDR3: CASSLRTAQETQYF
J: TRBJ2-3; size: .; V: TRBV28; D: TRBD2; DNA: TGTGCCCATAGACTAGCGGGGGGTGGAGGCACAGATACGCAGTATTTT; CDR3: CAHRLAGGGGTDTQYF
J: TRBJ2-7; size: .; V: TRBV18; D: .; DNA: TGTGCCAGCTCAGTGACCACTAGAGTTTCCGAGCAGTACTTC; CDR3: CASSVTTRVSEQYF
J: TRBJ2-2; size: .; V: TRBV10-2; D: .; DNA: TGCGCCAGCCCGCGCCCGAACACCGGGGAGCTGTTTTTT; CDR3: CASPRPNTGELFF
J: TRBJ1-4; size: few; V: TRBV4-1; D: .; DNA: TGCGCCAGCAGCCACCCGGCAGGAGGTAATGAAAAACTGTTTTTT; CDR3: CASSHPAGGNEKLFF
J: TRBJ2-7; size: .; V: TRBV21-1; D: .; DNA: TGTGCCAGCACAATTAGGGGACAGGGCTCCTACGAGCAGTACTTC; CDR3: CASTIRGQGSYEQYF
J: TRBJ2-1; size: .; V: TRBV7-9; D: TRBD2; DNA: TGTGCCAGCAGTCAATTCGGGACTAGCGGAGCCAATGAGCAGTTCTTC; CDR3: CASSQFGTSGANEQFF
J: TRBJ2-3; size: once; V: TRBV9; D: .; DNA: TGTGCCAGCAGCGAATCGGGACAAACAAGCGCAGATACGCAGTATTTT; CDR3: CASSESGQTSADTQYF
J: TRBJ2-3; size: once; V: TRBV28; D: TRBD2; DNA: TGTGCCAGTAGGGGACTAGCGGGAGCAGATACGCAGTATTTT; CDR3: CASRGLAGADTQYF
J: TRBJ2-1; size: once; V: TRBV4-2; D: TRBD2; DNA: TGTGCCAGCAGCCAAGCCAGCGGGACGAATGAGCAGTTCTTC; CDR3: CASSQASGTNEQFF
J: TRBJ1-2; size: once; V: TRBV6-5; D: .; DNA: TGTGCCAGCAGTTACCATCGAGGAGGTGAGGACTATGGCTACACCTTC; CDR3: CASSYHRGGEDYGYTF
J: TRBJ2-7; size: .; V: TRBV5-1; D: .; DNA: TGCGCCAGCAGCTTGGTTCAGGGTCCTCCCTACGAGCAGTACTTC; CDR3: CASSLVQGPPYEQYF
J: TRBJ2-3; size: .; V: TRBV6-4; D: .; DNA: TGTGCCAGCAGTGAGACGGCTACTAGGGATACGCAGTATTTT; CDR3: CASSETATRDTQYF
J: TRBJ2-5; size: .; V: TRBV6-6; D: .; DNA: TGTGCCAGCAGTTATCGAGAGGCGGGGACGGCGGAGACCCAGTACTTC; CDR3: CASSYREAGTAETQYF
J: TRBJ1-2; size: few; V: TRBV4-2; D: TRBD1; DNA: TGTGCCAGCAGCCAAACGACAGGGGGGCTTGACTACACCTTC; CDR3: CASSQTTGGLDYTF
J: TRBJ1-1; size: .; V: TRBV29-1; D: TRBD1; DNA: TGCAGCGTCATCACAGGGGTCACTGAGGCTTTCTTT; CDR3: CSVITGVTEAFF
J: TRBJ1-1; size: .; V: TRBV4-1; D: TRBD1; DNA: TGCGCCAGCAGCCATCCCGGGACAGGGAACACTGAAGCTTTCTTT; CDR3: CASSHPGTGNTEAFF
J: TRBJ1-3; size: .; V: TRBV19; D: .; DNA: TGTGCCAGTAAGGCCCGGGGAAGCTCTGGAAACACCATATATTTT; CDR3: CASKARGSSGNTIYF
J: TRBJ1-5; size: once; V: TRBV19; D: .; DNA: TGTGCCAGTAGTACGGCAGGGAACCAGCCCCAGCATTTT; CDR3: CASSTAGNQPQHF
J: TRBJ1-4; size: .; V: TRBV5-6; D: .; DNA: TGTGCCAGCAGCATCCAACCCCTTCGCGGTGAAAAACTGTTTTTT; CDR3: CASSIQPLRGEKLFF
J: TRBJ2-2; size: few; V: TRBV28; D: TRBD1; DNA: TGTGCCAGCAGTTCTATCTATATGGGACAGGGGGCCGCAGGCACCGGGGAGCTGTTTTTT; CDR3: CASSSIYMGQGAAGTGELFF
J: TRBJ1-1; size: once; V: TRBV5-1; D: .; DNA: TGCGCCAGCAGCGGCAGTTCAAACCGGGTAGCTTTCTTT; CDR3: CASSGSSNRVAFF
J: TRBJ2-7; size: .; V: TRBV23-1; D: TRBD1; DNA: TGCGCCAGCAGTCAATCGGATACAGGGGCCCGTCGATACGAGCAGTACTTC; CDR3: CASSQSDTGARRYEQYF
J: TRBJ1-1; size: .; V: TRBV19; D: .; DNA: TGTGCCAGTAGCCCACGGGGGGACATTCCTATTGAAGCTTTCTTT; CDR3: CASSPRGDIPIEAFF
J: TRBJ1-2; size: .; V: TRBV10-3; D: TRBD1; DNA: TGTGCCATCAGTGAGTCGACAGGGTTCAACGGCTACACCTTC; CDR3: CAISESTGFNGYTF
J: TRBJ1-1; size: .; V: TRBV7-9; D: .; DNA: TGTGCCAGCAGCCCAGGGACTTTACACAGCGAAGCTTTCTTT; CDR3: CASSPGTLHSEAFF
J: TRBJ2-7; size: .; V: TRBV5-4; D: TRBD1; DNA: TGTGCCAGCAGCTTGAAACAGGGGAGCTACGAGCAGTACTTC; CDR3: CASSLKQGSYEQYF
J: TRBJ2-5; size: .; V: TRBV7-8; D: .; DNA: TGTGCCAGCAGCTCGGGACTTTTCGTGAGGGAAGAGACCCAGTACTTC; CDR3: CASSSGLFVREETQYF
J: TRBJ2-7; size: .; V: TRBV9; D: TRBD1; DNA: TGTGCCAGCAGCGCAGGGGGCACCTCCTACGAGCAGTACTTC; CDR3: CASSAGGTSYEQYF
J: TRBJ2-5; size: .; V: TRBV7-9; D: .; DNA: TGTGCCAGCAGCGGGGGCACTGTGACGGAGACCCAGTACTTC; CDR3: CASSGGTVTETQYF
J: TRBJ1-4; size: .; V: TRBV2; D: .; DNA: TGTGCCAGCAGGTTCGTGGGCGGGAATGAAAAACTGTTTTTT; CDR3: CASRFVGGNEKLFF
J: TRBJ2-3; size: once; V: TRBV7-2; D: TRBD2; DNA: TGTGCCAGCAGCCCCGGGACTAGCGGGGGCACAGATACGCAGTATTTT; CDR3: CASSPGTSGGTDTQYF
J: TRBJ2-6; size: once; V: TRBV2; D: .; DNA: TGTGCCAGCAGTGAAGGGAGTCCTGGGGCCAACGTCCTGACTTTC; CDR3: CASSEGSPGANVLTF
J: TRBJ2-7; size: .; V: TRBV4-1; D: .; DNA: TGCGCCAGCAGCCAAGAACCAACTAGCCACGAGCAGTACTTC; CDR3: CASSQEPTSHEQYF
J: TRBJ1-4; size: .; V: TRBV5-1; D: TRBD1; DNA: TGCGCCAGCAGCTTATCAGGGGGCCGGGAAAAACTGTTTTTT; CDR3: CASSLSGGREKLFF
J: TRBJ1-4; size: .; V: TRBV5-1; D: .; DNA: TGCGCCAGCAGCTTGGGGGACCTCCCAGGGGCAAAACTGTTTTTT; CDR3: CASSLGDLPGAKLFF
J: TRBJ1-2; size: .; V: TRBV11-3; D: TRBD1; DNA: TGTGCCAGCAGCTTAGATGGGACAGGGGATGGCTACACCTTC; CDR3: CASSLDGTGDGYTF
J: TRBJ1-5; size: .; V: TRBV18; D: TRBD1; DNA: TGTGCCAGCTCACCGGACAGGGGGCTAAGCAATCAGCCCCAGCATTTT; CDR3: CASSPDRGLSNQPQHF
J: TRBJ1-2; size: few; V: TRBV4-1; D: TRBD1; DNA: TGTGCCAGCAGCCAAGAACAGGGGGCGAGTTATGGCTACACCTTC; CDR3: CASSQEQGASYGYTF
J: TRBJ2-5; size: .; V: TRBV6-5; D: TRBD1; DNA: TGTGCCAGCAGTTACGCAGGGACAGCCCAAGAGACCCAGTACTTC; CDR3: CASSYAGTAQETQYF
J: TRBJ2-1; size: once; V: TRBV6-5; D: TRBD2; DNA: TGTGCCAGCAGTTATCTCCCCACGGGAGGTCGTATTGAGCAGTTCTTC; CDR3: CASSYLPTGGRIEQFF